This T cell receptor beta chain comes out of a study of cytomegalovirus exposure and HLA in healthy donors. As for the study in general: Later, an analysis reported that the 100 to 150 validation repertoires had used the same platform as the approximately 680 first-cohort repertoires.

Only in-frame clones appear in the TCRdb table, and some are missing; sequencing was by immunoSEQ multiplex PCR. This table has about 110,000 clones, about nine tenths appearing once. Overall study findings and caveats: Associated with cytomegalovirus, according to the listing, were around 160 TCR beta chains. Among the CMV-associated chains, three were confirmed in vitro as specific for CMV antigens. Subsequent analysis showed first-cohort TCR clusters tending to co-occur in around 110 validation repertoires.

This clone was observed a single time. Its cognate antigen is unknown. CDR3 length: 14 amino acids. Germline assignment: CDR1 LGHNA and CDR2 YSLEER. Trimming left V 4 bases short and J 3 bases short, with 13 bases between. The receptor comes from a woman aged 18-29 years in good health and CMV-seronegative. The chain has TRBV4-3 and TRBJ2-7; a possible D gene is TRBD1 (6 bases). Input material: PBMCs. CDR3 nucleotides: TGCGCCAGCAGCCGAGGGAAAGGGGGCTACGAGCAGTACTTC. Protein: CASSRGKGGYEQYF.